This TCR beta chain was profiled in a study of T-cell memory formation after mild COVID-19. Study conclusions and caveats: Contracting clones localized mainly to CM and EM when CD4+ and mainly to EMRA when CD8+. That cross-reactive memory joined was suggested by some responding clones appearing in pre-infection memory.

Remarks on this clonotype: Its antigen is unknown.

In TCRdb, the 5' RACE reads were re-called with MiXCR into one record per CDR3 protein. The table records roughly 150,000 distinct CDR3 sequences, about an eighth of them present only once. Trimming at V came to 0 bases and at J to 2 bases, leaving 3 bases not matched to a gene. Germline V gene data show CDR1 as DFQATT and CDR2 as SNEGSKA (reference sequence). This CDR3 has 15 amino acids. Input material: PBMCs or a T cell subset sorted from them (not recorded which). The receptor's source is a man aged 18 to 30 who had mild COVID-19 (a few samples of this study predate the infection). Cell type and time point are not known. The chain couples TRBV20-1 to TRBJ2-3; 9 nucleotides line up with TRBD2. The CDR3 nucleotides are TGCAGTGCTAGAGAGGTAGCGGGGGACACAGATACGCAGTATTTT. It yields the protein CSAREVAGDTDTQYF.